Reported below is one TCR beta chain. TCR beta from blood CD8+ and CD4+ T cells was sequenced. Purification of the CD8+ and CD4+ T cells relied on negative isolation, and TEMRA cells underwent FACS enrichment. Random-hexamer reverse transcription was applied to about 0.45 to 1 ug RNA. TCRdb analysed the immunoSEQ multiplex PCR reads with MiXCR anew, one entry per CDR3 protein. The top ten clones hold roughly 0.1% of a sample with some 200,000 distinct CDR3 sequences, approximately 95% of them seen once. The sample originates from a study of CD8 T cells in Susac syndrome. With 1 base clipped from V and 8 bases from J, the junction kept 2 bases outside the gene matches. The CDR3 is 14 amino acids. CDR1 and CDR2 from the germline V gene are SGHRS and YFSETQ.

The sequenced material came from CD4+ T cells from PBMCs. This chain connects TRBV5-1 to TRBJ2-1, with 11 bases matching TRBD2. The TCR sequence derives from a human donor with multiple sclerosis. The CDR3 loop reads CASSLTSGSYEQFF. The CDR3 DNA reads as TGCGCCAGCAGCTTGACTAGCGGGAGTTATGAGCAGTTCTTC. Full variable domain (outside the CDR3, taken from reference TRBV5-1 and TRBJ2-1): KAGVTQTPRYLIKTRGQQVTLSCSPISGHRSVSWYQQTPGQGLQFLFEYFSETQRNKGNFPGRFSGRQFSNSRSEMNVSTLELGDSALYLCASSLTSGSYEQFFGPGTRLTVL.